The 6 T cell receptor beta chains below come from one sample, sequenced in a study of blood T cell repertoires in COVID-19. Only in-frame clones appear in the TCRdb table, and some are missing; sequencing was by immunoSEQ multiplex PCR. The repertoire includes about 410,000 clones, 89% of them detected once, and less than 2% sits in the top ten. Sequencing was carried out using peripheral blood. Every receptor here comes from a middle-aged woman with COVID-19, enrolled during active disease.

This chain joins TRBV5-1 and TRBJ2-1, with a possible D match to TRBD2 (7 bases). The V gene lost 2 bases and the J gene lost 5 bases, with 8 bases spanning the gap. This CDR3 has 13 residues. In germline, CDR1 is SGHRS, CDR2 YFSETQ. For the CDR3, the DNA is TGCGCCAGCAGCTTAGGGGGGGACAATGAGCAGTTCTTC. Translating it yields CASSLGGDNEQFF.

The CDR3: CASSYLRAGTGELFF. DNA of the CDR3: TGTGCCAGCAGTTACCTCAGGGCCGGCACCGGGGAGCTGTTTTTT. The gene calls are TRBV6-2 or TRBV6-3 and TRBJ2-2, with D possibly matching TRBD1 (5 bases). The CDR3 consists of 15 residues. With 2 bases removed from V and 4 bases from J, the gap between germline ends came to 11 bases. CDR1 is MNHEY and CDR2 is SVGEGT in the germline V gene.

This chain joins TRBV28 and TRBJ1-5; D uncertain. V was cut by 5 bases and J by 2 bases, with 10 bases left in between. The germline gives CDR1 MDHEN, CDR2 SYDVKM. The CDR3 runs 14 residues. The CDR3 is CASSQTYGNQPQHF. As DNA, the CDR3 is TGTGCCAGCAGTCAAACCTATGGCAATCAGCCCCAGCATTTT.

The gene calls are TRBV5-1 and TRBJ1-3, with 8 positions matching TRBD1. The ends lost 1 base at V and 4 bases at J; junction bases unmatched: 7. The germline CDR1 and CDR2 sequences are SGHRS and YFSETQ. This CDR3 contains 16 residues. CDR3 bases: TGCGCCAGCAGCTTGCGGCAGGGGGCGCGAGGAAACACCATATATTTT. Its translation is CASSLRQGARGNTIYF.

This clone appeared a single time. The CDR3 region is CASMQGVKGKLFF. The CDR3 nucleotides are TGTGCCAGCATGCAGGGGGTCAAAGGAAAACTGTTTTTT. This chain links TRBV28 with TRBJ1-4; TRBD1 aligns across 7 bases. V was clipped by 7 bases and J by 10 bases; unmatched bases: 9. Per germline, CDR1 MDHEN and CDR2 SYDVKM. The CDR3 has 13 amino acids.

V is TRBV7-2 and J is TRBJ1-4, with D tentatively TRBD1 (6 bases). Per the germline V gene, CDR1 is SGHTA and CDR2 is FQGNSA. This CDR3 spans 15 amino acids. Deletions cut 4 bases from V and 5 bases from J, with 14 bases between. Here the CDR3 reads CASSSYRALNEKLFF. CDR3 coding DNA: TGTGCCAGCAGCTCATACAGGGCTTTAAATGAAAAACTGTTTTTT.